This TCR beta chain was recorded in a study of blood T cell repertoires in COVID-19. On the study more broadly: The study drew acute and convalescent COVID-19 samples from the United States, Italy and Spain. T cells, B-cell-depleted T cells, or PBMCs provided the cDNA or gDNA that served as material.

TCRdb's copy holds only in-frame clones and misses some; the assay was immunoSEQ multiplex PCR. The sample yields about 110,000 clones, 69% seen once. Germline lookup yields CDR1 DFQATT and CDR2 SNEGSKA (reference sequence). This CDR3 has 15 residues. V was pared by 3 bases and J by 4 bases, with 4 bases of the junction left unmatched. This rearrangement joins TRBV20-1 to TRBJ2-3; 13 bases line up with TRBD2. The sequence came from an elderly man with acute or convalescent COVID-19. The material sequenced was peripheral blood. CDR3 coding DNA: TGCAGTGCTAGTTCCACTAGCGGGAGGGCAGATACGCAGTATTTT. This gives the protein CSASSTSGRADTQYF.